These 26 T cell receptor beta chains were all obtained from the same sample, sequenced in a study of blood T cell repertoires in COVID-19 (dated by TCRdb to about 2020). Library preparation was by the immunoSEQ multiplex PCR assay. As stored in TCRdb, this immuneACCESS dataset retains in-frame rearrangements with V and J assigned. A fraction of the clones does not appear; measured against another copy, unresolved V genes explain less than half of the discrepancy, and the remainder lacks a known reason. In this sample the table shows about 400,000 clones, around 90% of which occur a single time. The top ten constitute 1% to 1.5% of the sample. The sequenced sample consisted of peripheral blood. The receptor set was obtained from a middle-aged man with acute or convalescent COVID-19.

V gene TRBV10-2 combines with J gene TRBJ2-7; TRBD2 aligns across 8 bases. V lost 7 bases and J lost 2; bases outside the gene matches: 1. The CDR3 totals 12 residues. From germline, CDR1 is WSHSY and CDR2 SAAADI. The CDR3 bases are TGCGCCAGCATTAGCGGGGCCTACGAGCAGTACTTC. Translation: CASISGAYEQYF.

The chain combines TRBV6-5 with TRBJ2-7, with D perhaps matching TRBD2 (6 bases). This CDR3 has 13 residues. Per the germline V gene, CDR1 is MNHEY and CDR2 is SVGAGI. V lost 5 bases and J lost 3, with 11 bases in between. CDR3 in amino acids: CASSPDGGYEQYF. In DNA form, the CDR3 reads TGTGCCAGCAGTCCCGACGGGGGCTACGAGCAGTACTTC.

CDR3 nucleotide sequence: TGTGCCAGTAGTATCTCTGAGGGGGCGAACATTCAGTACTTC. Amino acid sequence: CASSISEGANIQYF. The chain links TRBV19 to TRBJ2-4; TRBD1 matches at 7 bases. CDR3 length equals 14 residues. In germline, CDR1 is LNHDA, CDR2 SQIVND (reference sequence). V lost 3 bases, J lost 7 bases, and 6 bases stayed unmatched.

The V gene is TRBV19, the J gene TRBJ1-6, with D possibly being TRBD1 (6 bases). The ends were cut back, 8 bases at V and 10 bases at J, with 15 bases in the middle. CDR1 is LNHDA and CDR2 is SQIVND in the germline V gene (reference sequence). The CDR3 has 13 amino acids. DNA of the CDR3: TGTGCCAGTGAACAGGGTGGGTACTCACCCCTCCACTTT. Amino acids: CASEQGGYSPLHF.

V and J are TRBV28 and TRBJ1-6; D call uncertain. This CDR3 spans 16 amino acids. From germline, CDR1 is MDHEN and CDR2 SYDVKM. The V gene lost 2 bases and the J gene lost 7 bases, with 15 bases spanning the gap. Written as DNA, the CDR3 is TGTGCCAGCAGTTTAGGACCCCTGGCGGGGAATTCACCCCTCCACTTT. Its translation: CASSLGPLAGNSPLHF. Full variable domain (rest looked up from reference TRBV28 and TRBJ1-6): DVKVTQSSRYLVKRTGEKVFLECVQDMDHENMFWYRQDPGLGLRLIYFSYDVKMKEKGDIPEGYSVSREKKERFSLILESASTNQTSMYLCASSLGPLAGNSPLHFGNGTRLTVT.

This clone was found once. The V and J genes are TRBV19 and TRBJ1-2; 7 positions agree with TRBD1. This CDR3 contains 16 residues. Germline trimming cut 5 bases from V and 0 bases from J; bases unmatched to any gene: 9. Germline V gene data show CDR1 as LNHDA and CDR2 as SQIVND (reference sequence). The CDR3 bases are TGTGCCAGTAGTCAAAAACAGGGGCGGGCTAACTATGGCTACACCTTC. Its translation is CASSQKQGRANYGYTF.

The genes are TRBV4-1 and TRBJ1-2, with 7 bases fitting TRBD1. Germline-derived CDR1 and CDR2 are MGHRA and YSYEKL. V gave up 1 base and J gave up 5 bases; unmatched junction bases: 16. The CDR3 covers 18 residues. CDR3 amino acids: CASSQALIGQAARYGYTF. For the CDR3, the DNA is TGCGCCAGCAGCCAAGCCCTCATTGGACAGGCGGCACGGTATGGCTACACCTTC.

V is TRBV5-4 and J is TRBJ1-2, with TRBD1 identical over 8 bases. CDR3 length equals 16 residues. Looked up from germline, CDR1 is SGHNT and CDR2 is YYREEE (reference sequence). After removal of 6 bases from V and 8 bases from J, the junction contained 18 bases not matched to a gene. CDR3 coding DNA: TGTGCCAGCACCCTCAGGCCTGGACAGGGTTCCGTCGGCTACACCTTC. As protein: CASTLRPGQGSVGYTF. Together with reference TRBV5-4 and TRBJ1-2, the CDR3 gives the full variable domain: ETGVTQSPTHLIKTRGQQVTLRCSSQSGHNTVSWYQQALGQGPQFIFQYYREEENGRGNFPPRFSGLQFPNYSSELNVNALELDDSALYLCASTLRPGQGSVGYTFGSGTRLTVV.

The V and J genes are TRBV27 and TRBJ1-2; D is perhaps TRBD1 (5 bases). Germline lookup yields CDR1 MNHEY and CDR2 SMNVEV (reference sequence). Trimming cost V 3 bases and J 5 bases, with 10 bases left between them. The CDR3 consists of 13 residues. The CDR3 reads CASSFDRNYGYTF. CDR3 bases: TGTGCCAGCAGTTTCGACAGAAATTATGGCTACACCTTC.

The CDR3 region has the DNA TGTGCCTGGAGTCCCCCCGGGAGAAACTATGGCTACACCTTC. Translation gives CAWSPPGRNYGYTF. This sequence joins TRBV30 and TRBJ1-2, with D unclear. Germline CDR1 and CDR2: GTSNPN and SVGIG (reference sequence). V gave up 2 bases and J gave up 2 bases, with 12 bases separating them. The CDR3 is made up of 14 amino acids.

The chain uses TRBV19 and TRBJ2-3; 7 nucleotides align to TRBD2. Germline CDR1 LNHDA, CDR2 SQIVND (reference sequence). The CDR3 spans 15 residues. V lost 1 base and J lost 2; bases outside the gene matches: 3. CDR3: CASSIAGGDTDTQYF. CDR3 bases: TGTGCCAGTAGTATAGCGGGGGGAGACACAGATACGCAGTATTTT.

V is TRBV10-3 and J is TRBJ2-7, with TRBD2 as a possible D gene (6 bases). The V gene lost 1 base and the J gene lost 5 bases, with 12 bases spanning the gap. Germline V CDR1 and CDR2: ENHRY, SYGVKD. The CDR3 consists of 14 residues. CDR3 sequence (DNA): TGTGCCATCAGTGAGTGGGGGGTTGAGCACGAGCAGTACTTC. Residues: CAISEWGVEHEQYF.

The gene calls are TRBV27 and TRBJ2-7, with 9 bases fitting TRBD1. V lost 6 bases to trimming and J lost 7 bases; unmatched junction nucleotides: 10. Looked up from germline, CDR1 is MNHEY and CDR2 is SMNVEV (reference sequence). The CDR3 is made up of 14 amino acids. The CDR3: CASRPTGGGSEQYF. CDR3 coding DNA: TGTGCCAGCAGGCCGACAGGGGGGGGGAGTGAGCAGTACTTC.

V is TRBV4-2 and J is TRBJ2-1; D is uncertain. There are 16 residues in the CDR3. The V end was cut by 0 bases, the J end by 1 base, with 10 bases between. The germline CDR1 and CDR2 sequences are LGHNA and YNFKEQ. The CDR3 nucleotides are TGTGCCAGCAGCCAAGAGAGCTACCCTTCCTACAATGAGCAGTTCTTC. Residues: CASSQESYPSYNEQFF.

The chain employs TRBV12-3 or TRBV12-4 and TRBJ1-6; 7 bases agree with TRBD1. V lost 7 bases and J lost 9; bases outside the gene matches: 6. This CDR3 is built from 13 residues. The chain's CDR3 is CASTATGASPLHF. For the CDR3, the DNA is TGTGCCAGCACCGCAACAGGGGCTTCACCCCTCCACTTT.

This chain connects TRBV5-4 to TRBJ2-3; no clear D. This CDR3 is 15 amino acids long. Trimming left V 0 bases short and J 1 base short, with 9 bases between. Germline V gives CDR1 SGHNT, CDR2 YYREEE (reference sequence). CDR3 nucleotides: TGTGCCAGCAGCTTGGAAGGCGGAGGCACAGATACGCAGTATTTT. Amino acids: CASSLEGGGTDTQYF.

As to this clone: Other DNA sequences within the sample encode an identical CDR3. This chain uses TRBV3-1 (or the pseudogene TRBV3-2) with TRBJ2-5, with D maybe TRBD2 (5 bases). Germline V gene data show CDR1 as LGHDT and CDR2 as YNNKEL (reference sequence). This CDR3 region has 14 residues. The V and J ends lost 4 bases and 5 bases respectively, with 14 bases between them. The CDR3 bases are TGTGCCAGCAGCCCCGAGGGCCAGCCTGAGACCCAGTACTTC. Its translation is CASSPEGQPETQYF.

This clone turned up a few times. The V gene is TRBV7-2, the J gene TRBJ1-2; 8 bases agree with TRBD1. Germline loops: CDR1 SGHTA, CDR2 FQGNSA. The length of the CDR3 is 16 residues. V lost 1 base and J lost 4; bases outside the gene matches: 8. The CDR3 here is CASSLGTGSAVYGYTF. CDR3 nucleotides: TGTGCCAGCAGCTTAGGGACAGGGTCCGCGGTCTATGGCTACACCTTC. Full variable domain (rest looked up from reference TRBV7-2 and TRBJ1-2): GAGVSQSPSNKVTEKGKDVELRCDPISGHTALYWYRQSLGQGLEFLIYFQGNSAPDKSGLPSDRFSAERTGGSVSTLTIQRTQQEDSAVYLCASSLGTGSAVYGYTFGSGTRLTVV.

This clone was observed a single time. This chain links TRBV27 with TRBJ2-1; 9 bases align to TRBD2. V gave up 6 bases and J gave up 2 bases; unmatched junction bases: 2. Germline CDR1 MNHEY, CDR2 SMNVEV (reference sequence). This CDR3 region has 14 residues. CDR3 amino acids: CASSSSGAYNEQFF. In DNA form, the CDR3 reads TGTGCCAGCAGCTCTAGCGGGGCCTACAATGAGCAGTTCTTC.

The gene calls are TRBV28 and TRBJ2-3; D is unresolved. The CDR3 runs to 15 residues. The germline CDR1 and CDR2 sequences are MDHEN and SYDVKM. V lost 4 bases and J 2 bases, leaving 13 bases between the germline ends. CDR3 protein: CASSSPGSSTDTQYF. The CDR3 region has the DNA TGTGCCAGCAGTTCCCCAGGATCGTCCACAGATACGCAGTATTTT.

The chain carries TRBV6-5 and TRBJ2-7, with TRBD2 matching over 11 bases. The germline V gene encodes CDR1 MNHEY and CDR2 SVGAGI. Trimming cost V 7 bases and J 6 bases; bases outside gene matches: 5. The CDR3 runs to 13 residues. The CDR3 nucleotides are TGTGCCAGCACCACTAGCGGGAGCTTCGAGCAGTACTTC. It specifies CASTTSGSFEQYF.

This clone was seen a handful of times. The CDR3 is CASSYMSAGTHEAFF. CDR3 in DNA: TGTGCCAGCAGTTACATGTCAGCGGGGACCCATGAAGCTTTCTTT. The J gene is TRBJ1-1, the V gene TRBV6-6, with D maybe TRBD1 (5 bases). Looked up from germline, CDR1 is MNHNY and CDR2 is SVGAGI (reference sequence). CDR3 size: 15 residues. Trimming stripped 2 bases from V and 7 bases from J, with 17 bases between.

The chain joins TRBV4-3 to TRBJ2-5; 8 bases agree with TRBD1. Germline V lookup: CDR1 LGHNA, CDR2 YSLEER. Trimming took 0 bases from V and 5 from J; bases not matched to a gene: 5. The CDR3 has 15 amino acids. CDR3 nucleotide sequence: TGCGCCAGCAGCCAAGAAGTGTCAGGGGGCGAGACCCAGTACTTC. Its translation: CASSQEVSGGETQYF.

This chain connects TRBV7-9 to TRBJ1-6; possible D gene TRBD1, 6 bases. Germline V gene lookup returns CDR1 SEHNR and CDR2 FQNEAQ (reference sequence). Between the trimmed V and J ends, which lost 5 bases and 8 bases, there was a span of 19 bases. The CDR3 covers 16 residues. The CDR3 region is CASSPPRGLRDSPLHF. CDR3 sequence (DNA): TGTGCCAGCAGCCCCCCGCGGGGGCTGAGGGATTCACCCCTCCACTTT.

The chain combines TRBV4-2 with TRBJ1-1; maybe TRBD1 (6 bases). CDR1 LGHNA and CDR2 YNFKEQ come from the germline V gene. V lost 5 bases and J 6 bases, leaving 19 bases between the germline ends. This CDR3 is 15 amino acids long. The CDR3 loop is CASSVSQGSAAEAFF. CDR3 DNA sequence: TGTGCCAGCAGCGTTAGCCAGGGGTCCGCCGCTGAAGCTTTCTTT.

The rearrangement joins TRBV4-1 to TRBJ1-1, with 8 bases fitting TRBD1. The J segment lost 6 bases and the V segment lost 3 bases, leaving 6 bases of the junction unmatched. This CDR3 has 14 amino acids. Germline CDR1 and CDR2: MGHRA and YSYEKL. CDR3 DNA sequence: TGCGCCAGCAGCCAGTCGACAGGGGTGCCTGAAGCTTTCTTT. This gives the protein CASSQSTGVPEAFF.